The 17 T cell receptor beta chains below all came from one sample that was sequenced in a study of cytomegalovirus exposure and HLA in healthy donors. Researchers ran the PCR with 60 Vbeta and 13 Jbeta primers. Sequenced by immunoSEQ multiplex PCR; TCRdb stores in-frame clones only, minus some. Here the sample table reports 93,000 or so clones. The sequenced sample was PBMCs. The receptor source for this set is a man aged 35 to 55 in good health and CMV-seronegative.

The J gene is TRBJ1-5, the V gene TRBV7-8, with D possibly being TRBD1 (5 bases). The CDR3 extends over 20 amino acids. The V gene lost 1 base and the J gene lost 2 bases, with 24 bases spanning the gap. Germline CDR1 is SGHVS and CDR2 is FQNEAQ. This CDR3 is CASSLVSSGGTYRGNQPQHF. CDR3 nucleotides: TGTGCCAGCAGCTTAGTCTCTTCGGGGGGAACTTATAGAGGCAATCAGCCCCAGCATTTT.

The chain joins TRBV5-4 to TRBJ2-2; 7 nucleotides match TRBD2. CDR3 length: 15 amino acids. V shed 5 bases, J shed 6 bases, and the junction held 10 bases outside the gene matches. From germline, CDR1 is SGHNT and CDR2 YYREEE (reference sequence). CDR3 amino acids: CASSSLAGVAGELFF. Written as DNA, the CDR3 is TGTGCCAGCAGTTCGCTTGCGGGGGTGGCCGGGGAGCTGTTTTTT.

The chain carries TRBV5-1 and TRBJ2-3, with TRBD1 matching 10 bases. This CDR3 region has 15 residues. The J segment lost 5 bases and the V segment lost 1 base, leaving 4 bases of the junction unmatched. Germline V gene data show CDR1 as SGHRS and CDR2 as YFSETQ. CDR3 amino acids: CASSLPTGGLDTQYF. Here the CDR3 DNA reads TGCGCCAGCAGCTTGCCGACAGGGGGCCTAGATACGCAGTATTTT. The full variable domain, its missing parts supplied by reference TRBV5-1 and TRBJ2-3, is KAGVTQTPRYLIKTRGQQVTLSCSPISGHRSVSWYQQTPGQGLQFLFEYFSETQRNKGNFPGRFSGRQFSNSRSEMNVSTLELGDSALYLCASSLPTGGLDTQYFGPGTRLTVL.

The chain employs TRBV4-1 and TRBJ2-5; 8 bases fit TRBD2. J was trimmed by 2 bases and V by 0 bases; bases with no gene match: 5. CDR1 MGHRA and CDR2 YSYEKL come from the germline V gene. This CDR3 is built from 16 residues. CDR3 in amino acids: CASSQDLAGFQETQYF. For the CDR3, the DNA is TGCGCCAGCAGCCAAGACCTAGCGGGCTTTCAAGAGACCCAGTACTTC.

V and J are TRBV30 and TRBJ2-7; no clear D gene. CDR3 length equals 12 residues. Germline loops: CDR1 GTSNPN, CDR2 SVGIG (reference sequence). The V end was cut by 1 base, the J end by 4 bases, with 8 bases between. The CDR3 DNA reads as TGTGCCTGGAGTGGGTCAGGTTACGAGCAGTACTTC. Translated, it gives CAWSGSGYEQYF. Filled out from reference TRBV30 and TRBJ2-7, the complete variable domain reads SQTIHQWPATLVQPVGSPLSLECTVEGTSNPNLYWYRQAAGRGLQLLFYSVGIGQISSEVPQNLSASRPQDRQFILSSKKLLLSDSGFYLCAWSGSGYEQYFGPGTRLTVT.

This sequence joins TRBV6-5 and TRBJ1-4, with TRBD1 as a possible D gene (6 bases). Trimming stripped 3 bases from V and 7 bases from J, with 15 bases between. This CDR3 spans 15 amino acids. CDR1 is MNHEY and CDR2 is SVGAGI in the germline V gene. This chain's CDR3 is CASSYLGASSEKLFF. The CDR3 DNA is TGTGCCAGCAGTTATTTGGGGGCGAGTAGTGAAAAACTGTTTTTT.

The chain carries TRBV9 and TRBJ2-1, with 7 bases that match TRBD2. J was trimmed by 0 bases and V by 3 bases; bases with no gene match: 12. CDR1 SGDLS and CDR2 YYNGEE come from the germline V gene. The CDR3 has 18 amino acids. The CDR3 here is CASSAYLLGGSSYNEQFF. In DNA, the CDR3 is TGTGCCAGCAGCGCATACTTACTAGGCGGGAGCTCCTACAATGAGCAGTTCTTC.

The chain joins TRBV27 to TRBJ1-6, with a weak D call TRBD1 (5 bases). The germline V gene encodes CDR1 MNHEY and CDR2 SMNVEV (reference sequence). The length of the CDR3 is 13 residues. V gave up 2 bases and J gave up 10 bases, with 9 bases separating them. This CDR3 is CASSLGAGSPLHF. In DNA, the CDR3 is TGTGCCAGCAGTTTAGGGGCAGGATCACCCCTCCACTTT.

The rearrangement links TRBV11-2 to TRBJ2-3; 8 positions match TRBD2. The CDR3 spans 17 residues. V was pared by 1 base and J by 3 bases, with 9 bases of the junction left unmatched. The germline V gene has CDR1 SGHAT and CDR2 FQNNGV. The CDR3 region is CASSLVAAGLGTDTQYF. CDR3 nucleotides: TGTGCCAGCAGCTTAGTCGCGGCGGGACTAGGGACAGATACGCAGTATTTT.

This chain joins TRBV5-4 and TRBJ2-5; 10 bases are shared with TRBD1. The DNA end favors TRBJ2-7, so the J call may be wrong. Germline CDR1 SGHNT, CDR2 YYREEE (reference sequence). This CDR3 is built from 15 residues. The CDR3 sequence: CASRGPGQGSYEQYF. In DNA form, the CDR3 reads TGTGCCAGCAGGGGGCCGGGACAGGGGTCCTACGAGCAGTACTTC.

V and J are TRBV7-8 and TRBJ1-3, with 8 bases aligning to TRBD1. The trim removed 8 bases at V and 0 bases at J, leaving 12 bases unmatched. CDR3 size: 17 residues. Germline V gives CDR1 SGHVS, CDR2 FQNEAQ. CDR3 DNA: TGTGCCAGCGGGGCAGGGGGCCTCCTCAGCTCTGGAAACACCATATATTTT. Amino acids: CASGAGGLLSSGNTIYF.

The genes are TRBV18 and TRBJ2-1, with 9 bases identical to TRBD2. The CDR3 is made up of 15 amino acids. Trimming cost V 3 bases and J 4 bases; bases outside gene matches: 4. Germline V gives CDR1 KGHSH, CDR2 LQKENI. The CDR3 DNA reads as TGTGCCAGCTCACCTTTGCGGGAGGGTTACAATGAGCAGTTCTTC. Amino acids: CASSPLREGYNEQFF.

This chain uses TRBV13 with TRBJ2-1, with a possible D match to TRBD2 (5 bases). Germline V lookup: CDR1 PRHDT, CDR2 FYEKMQ (reference sequence). The CDR3 spans 15 residues. The V end was cut by 5 bases, the J end by 3 bases, with 14 bases between. CDR3 amino acids: CASSLPNEGYNEQFF. The DNA for the CDR3 is TGTGCCAGCAGCCTTCCGAATGAGGGCTACAATGAGCAGTTCTTC.

The rearrangement uses TRBV18 and TRBJ2-1; D is ambiguous. V was shortened by 4 bases and J by 8 bases, with 15 bases between the two germline ends. The CDR3 runs to 14 residues. Germline CDR1 KGHSH, CDR2 LQKENI. The CDR3: CASSQYPEQYEQFF. The CDR3 DNA reads as TGTGCCAGCTCACAGTATCCTGAGCAATATGAGCAGTTCTTC.

The V gene is TRBV5-5, the J gene TRBJ2-1; TRBD2 agrees at 10 bases. The V gene end was trimmed by 1 base and the J gene end by 9 bases; junction bases not matched to a gene: 10. This CDR3 comprises 16 residues. Germline CDR1 reads SGHKS; CDR2 reads YYEKEE (reference sequence). CDR3 sequence: CASSLLILAGVGEQFF. DNA of the CDR3: TGTGCCAGCAGCTTGCTCATTCTAGCGGGAGTGGGTGAGCAGTTCTTC.

J is TRBJ2-5 and V is TRBV25-1, with 7 bases identical to TRBD2. The CDR3 runs 14 residues. CDR1 and CDR2 from the germline V gene are MGHDK and SYGVNS. J lost 2 bases, V lost 7 bases, and 7 bases had no gene match. CDR3 region: CASNRGGLQETQYF. DNA for the CDR3: TGTGCCAGCAACCGGGGAGGGTTGCAAGAGACCCAGTACTTC.

V gene TRBV6-5 combines with J gene TRBJ2-3; D might be TRBD1 (6 bases). Germline CDR1 is MNHEY and CDR2 is SVGAGI. There are 15 residues in the CDR3. V was pared by 4 bases and J by 2 bases, with 13 bases between. Here the CDR3 DNA reads TGTGCCAGCAGTTCCGGGACATCTTCCACAGATACGCAGTATTTT. Translating it yields CASSSGTSSTDTQYF.